This T cell receptor (beta chain) is from a study of T-cell memory formation after mild COVID-19. Findings and caveats of the study: Among clones peaking at day 37 in the second wave, SARS-CoV-2 specificity remained unconfirmed.

The TCR alpha and TCR beta cDNA libraries, bearing sample barcodes and UMIs, were generated by 5'RACE using constant-segment primers. TCRdb recomputed calls from the 5' RACE reads with MiXCR, one row per CDR3 protein. The sample has fewer than 650,000 distinct CDR3 sequences; about 18% are singletons. This clonotype has more than one count but fewer than ten. Its antigen is not identified. This sequence originates from an adult woman who had mild COVID-19 (a few samples of this study predate the infection). Cell type and time point are not known. Sequencing was performed on PBMCs or a T cell subset sorted from them (not recorded which).

CDR3 sequence reads: CASSVEGTGYEQYF. The CDR3 coding sequence is TGTGCCAGCAGCGTAGAAGGGACGGGGTACGAGCAGTACTTC. The chain has TRBV9 and TRBJ2-7, with D perhaps matching TRBD1 or TRBD2 (5 bases each). V lost 0 bases, J lost 4 bases, and 11 bases lay in between. CDR1 is SGDLS and CDR2 is YYNGEE in the germline V gene. The CDR3 is 14 residues long. Full variable domain (missing parts from reference TRBV9 and TRBJ2-7): DSGVTQTPKHLITATGQRVTLRCSPRSGDLSVYWYQQSLDQGLQFLIQYYNGEERAKGNILERFSAQQFPDLHSELNLSSLELGDSALYFCASSVEGTGYEQYFGPGTRLTVT.